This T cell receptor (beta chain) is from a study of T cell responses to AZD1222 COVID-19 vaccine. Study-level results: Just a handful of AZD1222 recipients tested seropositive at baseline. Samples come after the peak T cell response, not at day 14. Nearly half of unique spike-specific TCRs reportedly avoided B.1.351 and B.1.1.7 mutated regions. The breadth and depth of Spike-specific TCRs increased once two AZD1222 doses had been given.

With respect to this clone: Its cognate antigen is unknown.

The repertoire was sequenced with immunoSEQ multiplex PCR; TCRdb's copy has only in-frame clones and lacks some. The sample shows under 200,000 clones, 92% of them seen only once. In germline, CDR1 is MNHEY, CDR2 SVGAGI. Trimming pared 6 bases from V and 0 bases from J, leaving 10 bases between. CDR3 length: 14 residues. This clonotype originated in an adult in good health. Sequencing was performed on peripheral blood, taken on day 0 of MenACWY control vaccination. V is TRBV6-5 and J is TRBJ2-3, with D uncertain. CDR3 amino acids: CASRIDPSTDTQYF. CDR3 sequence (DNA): TGTGCCAGCAGGATCGACCCTAGCACAGATACGCAGTATTTT.